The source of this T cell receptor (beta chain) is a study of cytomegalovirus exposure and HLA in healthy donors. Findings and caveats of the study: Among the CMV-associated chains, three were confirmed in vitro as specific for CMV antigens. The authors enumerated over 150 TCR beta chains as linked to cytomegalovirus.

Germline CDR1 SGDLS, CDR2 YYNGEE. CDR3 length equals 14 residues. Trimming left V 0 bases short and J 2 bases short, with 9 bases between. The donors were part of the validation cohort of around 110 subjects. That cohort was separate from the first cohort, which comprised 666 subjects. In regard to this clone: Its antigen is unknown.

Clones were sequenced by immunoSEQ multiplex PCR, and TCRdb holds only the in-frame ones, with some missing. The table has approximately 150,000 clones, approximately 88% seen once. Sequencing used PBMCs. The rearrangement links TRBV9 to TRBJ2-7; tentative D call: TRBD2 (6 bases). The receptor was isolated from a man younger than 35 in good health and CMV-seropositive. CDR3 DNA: TGTGCCAGCAGCGTAGCGGGAGAGGCCTACGAGCAGTACTTC. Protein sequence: CASSVAGEAYEQYF.